A single sample is the source of the 14 T cell receptor beta chains below, sequenced in a study of beta chain features in type 1 diabetes. The whole isolated RNA underwent reverse transcription, so sequencing captured expressed TCRB transcripts. Some clones are missing from TCRdb's copy, which holds only in-frame ones; the method was immunoSEQ multiplex PCR. Among some 410,000 clones, roughly 13% were seen once, and the ten largest hold approximately 0.035%. Sequencing input: naive CD4+ T cells from blood. These receptor sequences come from a man aged 25-45 years in good health.

The CDR3 DNA is TGTGCCACCAGCAGAGACAATAGCGACTATACCGAGCAGTACGTC. This encodes CATSRDNSDYTEQYV. The chain joins TRBV15 to TRBJ2-7; D possibly corresponds to TRBD2 (5 bases). This CDR3 has 15 amino acids. V was trimmed by 0 bases and J by 6 bases, leaving 15 bases between them. Germline CDR1 reads LNHNV; CDR2 reads YYDKDF (reference sequence).

This clone came up a few times. The chain joins TRBV4-1 to TRBJ1-1; possible D gene TRBD1, 6 bases. Germline V gene lookup returns CDR1 MGHRA and CDR2 YSYEKL. The V end was cut by 3 bases, the J end by 2 bases, with 13 bases between. The CDR3 is made up of 15 amino acids. The CDR3 region has the DNA TGCGCCAGCAGCCACGTCTGGGACACTAACACTGAAGCTTTCTTT. This translates into CASSHVWDTNTEAFF.

This clone has more than one count but fewer than ten. The rearrangement joins TRBV28 to TRBJ2-7; 7 positions agree with TRBD2. This CDR3 is 13 amino acids long. Trimming removed 6 bases from V and 7 bases from J; junction bases left unmatched: 9. CDR1 is MDHEN and CDR2 is SYDVKM in the germline V gene. The CDR3 is CASRPTYSGEQYV. As DNA, the CDR3 is TGTGCCAGCAGGCCTACCTATAGCGGGGAGCAGTACGTC.

There are a few counts of this clone. CDR3 coding DNA: TGTGCCAGCGACAACCGCTATGGCTACACCTTC. Translated: CASDNRYGYTF. The chain links TRBV2 to TRBJ1-2, with unresolved D. Germline V gene sequence: CDR1 SNHLY, CDR2 FYNNEI. This CDR3 spans 11 amino acids. Between the trimmed V and J ends, which lost 8 bases and 4 bases, there was a span of 8 bases.

The chain combines TRBV2 with TRBJ1-1; no clear D. CDR3 length: 15 amino acids. CDR1 is SNHLY and CDR2 is FYNNEI in the germline V gene. V was cut by 7 bases and J by 4 bases, with 19 bases left in between. The CDR3, as DNA: TGTGCCAGCACCCGAGGCACGGGGTCGGGCACTGAAGCTTTCTTT. Translated: CASTRGTGSGTEAFF. Supplemented by reference TRBV2 and TRBJ1-1, the full variable domain reads EPEVTQTPSHQVTQMGQEVILRCVPISNHLYFYWYRQILGQKVEFLVSFYNNEISEKSEIFDDQFSVERPDGSNFTLKIRSTKLEDSAMYFCASTRGTGSGTEAFFGQGTRLTVV.

This clone was detected only a few times. V usage is TRBV5-4 and J usage is TRBJ2-5; D ambiguous. Germline V gene data show CDR1 as SGHNT and CDR2 as YYREEE (reference sequence). Trimming removed 0 bases from V and 5 bases from J, with 14 bases in between. The CDR3 consists of 15 residues. The chain's CDR3 is CASSLADNLPETQYF. CDR3 sequence (DNA): TGTGCCAGCAGCTTGGCCGACAATTTACCGGAGACCCAGTACTTC.

This clone was found a few times. The V gene is TRBV28, the J gene TRBJ2-7; possibly TRBD1 for D (6 bases). V was clipped by 7 bases and J by 0 bases, with 10 bases between them. The CDR3 is made up of 13 amino acids. CDR1 and CDR2 (germline): MDHEN, SYDVKM. The DNA of the CDR3 is TGTGCCAGCATCGGGACACACTCCTACGAGCAGTACGTC. As protein: CASIGTHSYEQYV.

The V call is TRBV2, the J call TRBJ2-1, with 8 bases matching TRBD1. This CDR3 has 15 amino acids. V was pared by 4 bases and J by 5 bases, with 7 bases of the junction left unmatched. Germline V gene data show CDR1 as SNHLY and CDR2 as FYNNEI. The CDR3 region has the DNA TGTGCCAGCAGTGTAGGGCAGGGGGCACACAATGAGCAGTTCTTC. Its protein is CASSVGQGAHNEQFF.

The chain is built from TRBV6-6 and TRBJ1-1; D gene ambiguous. This CDR3 contains 14 residues. Germline CDR1 reads MNHNY; CDR2 reads SVGAGI (reference sequence). The ends were cut back, 5 bases at V and 5 bases at J, with 15 bases in the middle. CDR3 protein: CASSPDSAGTEAFF. The CDR3 nucleotides are TGTGCCAGCAGTCCCGACTCGGCGGGGACTGAAGCTTTCTTT.

There are a few counts of this clone. The CDR3 sequence: CASSLSSDREQYV. For the CDR3, the DNA is TGTGCCAGCAGCTTATCGTCGGATCGCGAGCAGTACGTC. This chain uses TRBV7-8 with TRBJ2-7; D remains ambiguous. From germline, CDR1 is SGHVS and CDR2 FQNEAQ. Trimming shortened V by 2 bases and J by 6 bases, and 11 bases separated the two germline ends. This CDR3 is built from 13 residues.

This clone was seen a single time. CDR3 sequence (DNA): TGTGCCAGCAGCCCCGGACTAGCGGGACTAGATTTGCAGTTCTTC. Amino acid sequence: CASSPGLAGLDLQFF. The gene calls are TRBV5-6 and TRBJ2-1, with TRBD2 matching over 12 bases. V lost 4 bases to trimming and J lost 12 bases; unmatched junction nucleotides: 11. CDR3 length: 15 residues. The germline V gene encodes CDR1 SGHDT and CDR2 YYEEEE.

This clone was counted once. V is TRBV9 and J is TRBJ2-3; possible D gene TRBD2, 6 bases. The CDR3 is 15 residues long. The V gene's germline CDR1 is SGDLS and CDR2 YYNGEE. Trimming stripped 0 bases from V and 4 bases from J, with 12 bases between. The CDR3 DNA follows: TGTGCCAGCAGCGTAGGCGGGAACGCGGCAGATACGCAGTATTTT. It yields the protein CASSVGGNAADTQYF.

This clone was seen a handful of times. V usage is TRBV9 and J usage is TRBJ2-3, with D hard to call. CDR3 length: 16 residues. Trimming took off 0 bases at V and 2 bases at J, with 13 bases between the two ends. Germline CDR1 is SGDLS and CDR2 is YYNGEE. CDR3: CASSVAQQLNTDTQYF. CDR3 sequence (DNA): TGTGCCAGCAGCGTAGCTCAACAGCTCAACACAGATACGCAGTATTTT. The entire variable domain, with the rest obtained from reference TRBV9 and TRBJ2-3, is as follows: DSGVTQTPKHLITATGQRVTLRCSPRSGDLSVYWYQQSLDQGLQFLIQYYNGEERAKGNILERFSAQQFPDLHSELNLSSLELGDSALYFCASSVAQQLNTDTQYFGPGTRLTVL.

This clone was recorded a few times. CDR3 residues: CASSPLGLSPYEQYF. Here the CDR3 DNA reads TGTGCCAGCAGTCCCCTGGGCCTAAGCCCCTACGAGCAGTACTTC. The chain couples TRBV6-5 to TRBJ2-7; D is uncertain. Germline V gives CDR1 MNHEY, CDR2 SVGAGI. The germline V and J ends were trimmed by 5 bases and 2 bases, with 16 bases remaining between them. CDR3 length equals 15 residues.